The clone carrying this TCR beta chain was counted many times. Its antigen is not identified. This entry is derived from a study of molecular identifiers for immune sequencing clone quantification. Study-level results: Clones above 20 RNA copies contained over 97% of effector molecules but under 1% of naive ones.

Sorting was used to obtain naive CD8 T cells (CD8+CD4-CCR7+CD45RA+). As previously described, bulk TCR libraries were made using listed TCR primers. MiXCR, applied by TCRdb to the PCR reads, yields one record per CDR3 protein. The sample gives about 640,000 distinct CDR3 sequences, about 20% of which show up once; 0.85% is in the top ten. The CDR3 is 16 residues long. The germline CDR1 and CDR2 sequences are DFQATT and SNEGSKA (reference sequence). V was clipped by 3 bases and J by 2 bases, with 16 bases between them. The chain joins TRBV20-1 to TRBJ2-2, with no clear D. The clonotype comes from a human donor in good health. Some libraries in this study had Jurkat cell RNA spiked in. Sample: naive CD8+ T cells from blood, with Jurkat cell RNA spiked in. Subset noted: FACS-sorted CD8+CD4-CCR7+CD45RA+ naive T cells. The CDR3 region is CSARALWRQNTGELFF. The DNA for the CDR3 is TGCAGTGCTAGGGCCCTCTGGCGGCAAAACACCGGGGAGCTGTTTTTT.